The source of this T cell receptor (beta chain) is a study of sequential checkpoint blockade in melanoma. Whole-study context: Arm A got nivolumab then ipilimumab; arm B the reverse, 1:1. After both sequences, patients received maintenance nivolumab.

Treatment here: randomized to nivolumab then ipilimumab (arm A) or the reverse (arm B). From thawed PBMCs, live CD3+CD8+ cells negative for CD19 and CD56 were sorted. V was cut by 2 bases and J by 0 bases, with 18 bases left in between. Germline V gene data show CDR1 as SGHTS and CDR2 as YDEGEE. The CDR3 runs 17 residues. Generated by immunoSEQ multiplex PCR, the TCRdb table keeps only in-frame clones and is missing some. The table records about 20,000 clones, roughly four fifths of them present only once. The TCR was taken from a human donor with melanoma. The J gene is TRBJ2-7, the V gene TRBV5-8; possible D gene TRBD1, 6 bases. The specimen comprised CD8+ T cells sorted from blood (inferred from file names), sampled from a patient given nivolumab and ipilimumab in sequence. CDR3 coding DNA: TGTGCCAGCAGCTTTACTCCGGGACACATACGCTCCTACGAGCAGTACTTC. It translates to CASSFTPGHIRSYEQYF.